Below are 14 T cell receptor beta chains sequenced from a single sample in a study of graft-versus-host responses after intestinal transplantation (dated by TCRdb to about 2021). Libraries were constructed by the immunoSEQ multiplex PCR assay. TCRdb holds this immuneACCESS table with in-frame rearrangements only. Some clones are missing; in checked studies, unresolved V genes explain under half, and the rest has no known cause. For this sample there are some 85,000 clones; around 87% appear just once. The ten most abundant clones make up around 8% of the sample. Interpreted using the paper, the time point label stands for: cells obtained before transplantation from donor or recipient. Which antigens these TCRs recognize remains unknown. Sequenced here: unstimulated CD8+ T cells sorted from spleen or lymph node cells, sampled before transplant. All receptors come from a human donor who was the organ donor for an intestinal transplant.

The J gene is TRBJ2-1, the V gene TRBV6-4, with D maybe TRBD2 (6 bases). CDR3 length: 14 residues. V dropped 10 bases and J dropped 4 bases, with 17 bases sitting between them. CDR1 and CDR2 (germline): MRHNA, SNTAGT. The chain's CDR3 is CAISGGVPYNEQFF. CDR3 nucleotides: TGTGCCATCTCGGGCGGGGTCCCATACAATGAGCAGTTCTTC.

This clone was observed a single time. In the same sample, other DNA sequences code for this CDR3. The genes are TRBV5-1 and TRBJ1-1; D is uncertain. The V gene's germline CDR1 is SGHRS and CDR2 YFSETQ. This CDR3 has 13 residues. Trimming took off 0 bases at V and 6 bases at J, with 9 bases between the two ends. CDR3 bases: TGCGCCAGCAGCTTGGAAGGGAATCCTGAAGCTTTCTTT. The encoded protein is CASSLEGNPEAFF.

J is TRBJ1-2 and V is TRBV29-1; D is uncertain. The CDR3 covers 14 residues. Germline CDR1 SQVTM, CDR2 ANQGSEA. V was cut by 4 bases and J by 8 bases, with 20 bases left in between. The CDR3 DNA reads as TGCAGCGTTGTGACCCCCAGCGGGGTCGGGGGCTACACCTTC. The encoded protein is CSVVTPSGVGGYTF.

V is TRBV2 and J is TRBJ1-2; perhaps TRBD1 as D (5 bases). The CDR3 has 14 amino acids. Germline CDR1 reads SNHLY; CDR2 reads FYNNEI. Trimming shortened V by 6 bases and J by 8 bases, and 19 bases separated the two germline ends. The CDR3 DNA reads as TGTGCCAGCAGGGACCCCTGGAGGGGATGGGGCTACACCTTC. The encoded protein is CASRDPWRGWGYTF.

The CDR3 DNA is TGTGCCAGCAGTCCCCGACAGGGGGTATCCGGAAACACCATATATTTT. Its translation: CASSPRQGVSGNTIYF. This chain uses TRBV27 with TRBJ1-3; 9 nucleotides match TRBD1. The V segment lost 5 bases and the J segment 4 bases; nucleotides outside the gene matches: 9. CDR3 length: 16 residues. The V gene's germline CDR1 is MNHEY and CDR2 SMNVEV (reference sequence).

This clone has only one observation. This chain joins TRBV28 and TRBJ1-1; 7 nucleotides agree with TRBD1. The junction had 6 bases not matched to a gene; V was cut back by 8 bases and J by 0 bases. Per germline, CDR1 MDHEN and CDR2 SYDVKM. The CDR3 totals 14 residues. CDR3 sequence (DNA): TGTGCCAGCTCGAAGGGGGCCGTGAACACTGAAGCTTTCTTT. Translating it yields CASSKGAVNTEAFF.

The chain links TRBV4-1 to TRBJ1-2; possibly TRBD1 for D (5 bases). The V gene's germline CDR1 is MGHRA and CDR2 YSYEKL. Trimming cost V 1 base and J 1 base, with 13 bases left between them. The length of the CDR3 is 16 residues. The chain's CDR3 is CASSQGKIDSNYGYTF. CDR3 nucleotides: TGCGCCAGCAGCCAAGGAAAGATTGACAGTAACTATGGCTACACCTTC.

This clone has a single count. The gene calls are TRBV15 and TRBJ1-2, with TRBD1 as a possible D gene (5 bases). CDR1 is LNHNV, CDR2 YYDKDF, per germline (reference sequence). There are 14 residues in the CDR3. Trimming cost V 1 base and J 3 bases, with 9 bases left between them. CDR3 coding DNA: TGTGCCACCAGCAGAGCCGGGGCGTACTATGGCTACACCTTC. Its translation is CATSRAGAYYGYTF.

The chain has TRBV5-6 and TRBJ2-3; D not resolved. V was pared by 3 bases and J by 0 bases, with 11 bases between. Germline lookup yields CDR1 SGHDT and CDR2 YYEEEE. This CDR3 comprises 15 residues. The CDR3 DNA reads TGTGCCAGCAGCTCCTGGATTTCTAGCACAGATACGCAGTATTTT. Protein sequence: CASSSWISSTDTQYF.

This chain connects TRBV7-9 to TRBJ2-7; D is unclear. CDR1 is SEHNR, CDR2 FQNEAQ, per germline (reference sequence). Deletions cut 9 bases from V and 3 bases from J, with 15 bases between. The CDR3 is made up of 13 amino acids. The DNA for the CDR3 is TGTGCCAGTACACGGGCCTTGGACTACGAGCAGTACTTC. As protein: CASTRALDYEQYF.

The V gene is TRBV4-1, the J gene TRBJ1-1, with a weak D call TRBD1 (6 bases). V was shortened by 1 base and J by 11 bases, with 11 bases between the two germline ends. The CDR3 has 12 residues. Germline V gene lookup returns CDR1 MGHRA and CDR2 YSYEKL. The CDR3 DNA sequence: TGCGCCAGCAGCCAAGGGGTAGGGGGGGCTTTCTTT. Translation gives CASSQGVGGAFF.

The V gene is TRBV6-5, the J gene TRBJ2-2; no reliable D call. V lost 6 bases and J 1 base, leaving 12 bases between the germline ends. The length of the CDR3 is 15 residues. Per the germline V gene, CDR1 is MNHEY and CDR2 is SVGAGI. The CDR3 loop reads CASSFKLMNTGELFF. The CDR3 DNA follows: TGTGCCAGCAGCTTTAAGCTCATGAACACCGGGGAGCTGTTTTTT.

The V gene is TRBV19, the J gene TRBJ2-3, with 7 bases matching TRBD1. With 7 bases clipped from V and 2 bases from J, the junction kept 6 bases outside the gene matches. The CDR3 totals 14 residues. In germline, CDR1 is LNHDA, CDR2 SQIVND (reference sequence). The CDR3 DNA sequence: TGTGCCAGTAAGGGAGACAGGGACACAGATACGCAGTATTTT. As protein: CASKGDRDTDTQYF.

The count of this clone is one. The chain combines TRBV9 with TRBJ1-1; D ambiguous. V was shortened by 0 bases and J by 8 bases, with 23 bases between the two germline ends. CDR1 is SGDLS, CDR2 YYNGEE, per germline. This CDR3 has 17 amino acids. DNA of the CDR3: TGTGCCAGCAGCGTAGATGCCCCGCCCGTAAACCCCCGAGAAGCTTTCTTT. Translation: CASSVDAPPVNPREAFF.